One sample yielded the 7 T cell receptor beta chains listed below, sequenced in a study of Graves' ophthalmopathy and Graves' hyperthyroidism. The authors amplified TCR beta CDR3 regions from RNA transcripts. First-round RT-PCR employed HTBI primers, with a second-round multiplex PCR after it. Using its own MiXCR run on the multiplex PCR reads, TCRdb lists one record per CDR3 protein. This table has approximately 540,000 distinct CDR3 sequences, approximately 35% appearing once. The source material was peripheral blood or thyroid tissue (not recorded which). These receptors all stem from an adult man with Graves' hyperthyroidism.

Worth noting for this clonotype: One junction end does not reproduce the germline sequence, and a read error may be involved. The rearrangement uses TRBV7-9 and TRBJ2-5; D is possibly TRBD1 or TRBD2 (5 bases each). The germline gives CDR1 SEHNR, CDR2 FQNEAQ (reference sequence). CDR3 length: 13 amino acids. The CDR3 loop reads CASSLLVGANLGF. CDR3 in DNA: TGTGCCAGCAGCTTATTGGTCGGGGCTAACCTTGGATTC.

The J gene is TRBJ1-5, the V gene TRBV29-1; D gene ambiguous. The CDR3 runs 14 residues. Trimming removed 8 bases from V and 0 bases from J, with 14 bases in between. Germline lookup yields CDR1 SQVTM and CDR2 ANQGSEA. This CDR3 reads CSLGPGTSNQPQHF. The DNA for the CDR3 is TGCAGCTTAGGGCCAGGCACTAGCAATCAGCCCCAGCATTTT.

V usage is TRBV7-2 and J usage is TRBJ2-7; a weak D match, TRBD1 (5 bases). CDR1 is SGHTA, CDR2 FQGNSA, per germline. Trimming took 4 bases from V and 7 from J, leaving 20 bases between them. This CDR3 comprises 15 residues. CDR3 sequence: CASSSFQGSEREQYF. CDR3 bases: TGTGCCAGCAGCTCCTTCCAGGGCTCCGAGAGGGAGCAGTACTTC.

This clonotype was seen only a few times. V is TRBV20-1 and J is TRBJ2-2; 13 nucleotides align to TRBD2. The trim removed 1 base at V and 2 bases at J, leaving 10 bases unmatched. Germline assignment: CDR1 DFQATT and CDR2 SNEGSKA (reference sequence). The CDR3 is 19 amino acids. The CDR3 is CSARGSRLAGGYNTGELFF. The DNA for the CDR3 is TGCAGTGCTAGAGGAAGCAGACTAGCGGGAGGATACAACACCGGGGAGCTGTTTTTT.

The gene calls are TRBV7-9 and TRBJ1-4, with 10 bases lining up with TRBD1. The germline gives CDR1 SEHNR, CDR2 FQNEAQ (reference sequence). J lost 12 bases, V lost 5 bases, and 12 bases had no gene match. The CDR3 runs 15 residues. The CDR3 sequence: CASSPSGTGVEELFF. CDR3 nucleotides: TGTGCCAGCAGCCCCTCCGGGACAGGGGTGGAAGAACTGTTTTTT.

The chain couples TRBV10-2 to TRBJ2-7, with no clear D. The CDR3 consists of 15 residues. CDR1 and CDR2 from the germline V gene are WSHSY and SAAADI. V lost 2 bases to trimming and J lost 1 base, with 12 bases between them. The CDR3 DNA is TGCGCCAGCAGTGAGGGACCCTGGGGATCCTACGAGCAGTACTTC. It is translated as CASSEGPWGSYEQYF.

The chain employs TRBV2 and TRBJ2-2; 9 positions match TRBD2. This CDR3 comprises 18 residues. Germline V gene lookup returns CDR1 SNHLY and CDR2 FYNNEI. After removal of 6 bases from V and 5 bases from J, the junction contained 16 bases not matched to a gene. The CDR3 DNA follows: TGTGCCAGCAGCCCAGCTTTGTTGGTGCTAGCGGGGACCGGGGAGCTGTTTTTT. Translating it yields CASSPALLVLAGTGELFF.